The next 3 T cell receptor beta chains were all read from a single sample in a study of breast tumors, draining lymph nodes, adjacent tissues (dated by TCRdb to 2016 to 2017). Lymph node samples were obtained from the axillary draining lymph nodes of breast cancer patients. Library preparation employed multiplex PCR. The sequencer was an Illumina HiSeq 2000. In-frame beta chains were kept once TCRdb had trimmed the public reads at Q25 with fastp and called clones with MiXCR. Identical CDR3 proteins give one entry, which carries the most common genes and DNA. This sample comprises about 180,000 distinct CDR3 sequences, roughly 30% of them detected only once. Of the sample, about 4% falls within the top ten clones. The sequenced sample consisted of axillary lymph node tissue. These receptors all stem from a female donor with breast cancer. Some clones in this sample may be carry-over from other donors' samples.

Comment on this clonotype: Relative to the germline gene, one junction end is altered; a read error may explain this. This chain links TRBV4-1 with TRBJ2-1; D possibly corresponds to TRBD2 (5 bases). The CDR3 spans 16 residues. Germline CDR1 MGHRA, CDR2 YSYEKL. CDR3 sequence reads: CASSQDLAGTYDEQFF. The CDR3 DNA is TGCGCCAGCAGCCAAGATTTGGCGGGTACCTACGATGAGCAGTTCTTC.

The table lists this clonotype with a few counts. The CDR3 nucleotides are TGCAGTGCGGGTGGCACAGATACGCAGTATTTT. This codes for CSAGGTDTQYF. The chain has TRBV20-1 and TRBJ2-3; D not certain. The CDR3 length is 11 residues. Trimming took 6 bases from V and 1 from J, leaving 5 bases between them. Germline CDR1 DFQATT, CDR2 SNEGSKA (reference sequence).

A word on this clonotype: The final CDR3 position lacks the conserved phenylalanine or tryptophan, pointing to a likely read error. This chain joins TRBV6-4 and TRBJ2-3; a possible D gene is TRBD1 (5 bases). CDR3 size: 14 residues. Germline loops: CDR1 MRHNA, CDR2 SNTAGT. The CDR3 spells CASSDSTDTDRQYL. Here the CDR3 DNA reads TGTGCCAGCAGTGACTCGACGGACACAGATAGGCAGTATTTG.